This T cell receptor (beta chain) was retrieved from a study of beta chain features in type 1 diabetes. Central memory, naive, regulatory and stem cell-like memory CD4+ cells were sorted by CD45RO/CCR7/CD25/CD127/CD95/CD27. Germline V CDR1 and CDR2: SGHVS, FQNEAQ. After removal of 4 bases from V and 6 bases from J, the junction contained 6 bases not matched to a gene. CDR3 size: 14 residues. Note on this clone: Its antigen is undetermined.

Isolated RNA was reverse transcribed in full, so expressed TCRB transcripts were sequenced. Measured with immunoSEQ multiplex PCR; TCRdb has only the in-frame clones, and not every one. The sample holds about 160,000 clones, around 8% seen once. Broader study findings: At VDJ recombination sites, type 1 diabetes patients had fewer insertions and more deleted nucleotides. Shorter templates might be favored by PCR, and equally so in patients and in controls.

J is TRBJ2-1 and V is TRBV7-8; 7 bases agree with TRBD1. This receptor was identified in a man between 18 and 29 years old in good health. The source material was central memory CD4+ T cells from blood. The CDR3 coding sequence is TGTGCCAGCAGCTCCCCGACAGGGTTCAATGAGCAGTTCTTC. Its protein is CASSSPTGFNEQFF.